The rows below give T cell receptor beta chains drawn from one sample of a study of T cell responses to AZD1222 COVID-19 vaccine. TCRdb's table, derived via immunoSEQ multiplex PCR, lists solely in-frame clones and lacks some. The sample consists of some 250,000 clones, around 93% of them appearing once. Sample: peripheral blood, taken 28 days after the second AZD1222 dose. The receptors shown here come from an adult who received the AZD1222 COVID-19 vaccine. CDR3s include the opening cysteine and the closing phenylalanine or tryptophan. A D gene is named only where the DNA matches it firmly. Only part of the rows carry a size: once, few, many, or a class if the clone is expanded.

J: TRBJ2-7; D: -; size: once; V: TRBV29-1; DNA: TGCAGCGTCAGATCAGGGAGTTTAGGCTACGAGCAGTACTTC; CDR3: CSVRSGSLGYEQYF
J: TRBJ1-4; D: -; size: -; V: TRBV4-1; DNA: TGCGCCAGCAGCCAAGGTCAGGGGCAGGTTGAAAAACTGTTTTTT; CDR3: CASSQGQGQVEKLFF
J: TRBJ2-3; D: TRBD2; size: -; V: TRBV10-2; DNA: TGCGCCAGCAGTGCAATATTAGCGGGGGGGCCGTCAGATACGCAGTATTTT; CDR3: CASSAILAGGPSDTQYF
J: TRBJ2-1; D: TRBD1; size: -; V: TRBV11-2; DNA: TGTGCCAGCAGCCAGGGACAGGGCCCCAATGAGCAGTTCTTC; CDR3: CASSQGQGPNEQFF
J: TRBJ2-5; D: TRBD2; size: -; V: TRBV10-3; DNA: TGTGCCACCGGGGGGAGCGGAGGGTACCAAGAGACCCAGTACTTC; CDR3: CATGGSGGYQETQYF
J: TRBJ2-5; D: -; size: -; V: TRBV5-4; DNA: TGTGCCAGCAGCTTGGTTGGAGACCAAGAGACCCAGTACTTC; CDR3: CASSLVGDQETQYF
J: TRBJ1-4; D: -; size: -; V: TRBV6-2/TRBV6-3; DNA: TGTGCCAGCAGTTACTCGAGTGGAAAACTGTTTTTT; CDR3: CASSYSSGKLFF
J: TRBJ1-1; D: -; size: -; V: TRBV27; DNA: TGTGCCAGCAGTTTTTCCGGGGTGGCTGAAGCTTTCTTT; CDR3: CASSFSGVAEAFF
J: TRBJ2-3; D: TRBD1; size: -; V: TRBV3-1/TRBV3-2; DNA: TGTGCCAGCATCGGACAGGGGAAGTCAGATACGCAGTATTTT; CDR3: CASIGQGKSDTQYF
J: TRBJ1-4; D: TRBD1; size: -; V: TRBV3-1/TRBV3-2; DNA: TGTGCCAGCAGCCGAGGGGGCGTTGATGAAAAACTGTTTTTT; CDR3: CASSRGGVDEKLFF
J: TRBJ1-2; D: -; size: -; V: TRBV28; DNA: TGTGCCAGCAGTTCCAGGGTCTATGGCTACACCTTC; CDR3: CASSSRVYGYTF
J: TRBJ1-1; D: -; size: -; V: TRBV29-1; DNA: TGCAGCGCCGCGACTCCCGAGGGCACTGAAGCTTTCTTT; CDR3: CSAATPEGTEAFF
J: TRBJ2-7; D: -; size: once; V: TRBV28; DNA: TGTGCCAGCAGTTTATGGGCGGAGTACGAGCAGTACTTC; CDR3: CASSLWAEYEQYF
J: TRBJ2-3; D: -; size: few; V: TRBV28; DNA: TGTGCCAGCAGCCCCCCCCGGCAGGGCAACACAGATACGCAGTATTTT; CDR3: CASSPPRQGNTDTQYF
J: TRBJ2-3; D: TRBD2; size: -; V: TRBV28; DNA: TGTGCCAGCATTGAGGCTAGCGGGGGGACTTCGGGGGATACGCAGTATTTT; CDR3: CASIEASGGTSGDTQYF
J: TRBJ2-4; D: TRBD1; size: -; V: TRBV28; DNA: TGTGCCAGCAGTTCCCCGACAGGGGGAAACATTCAGTACTTC; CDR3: CASSSPTGGNIQYF
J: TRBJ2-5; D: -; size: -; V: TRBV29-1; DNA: TGCAGCTCTAGGGGAGTCCAAGAGACCCAGTACTTC; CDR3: CSSRGVQETQYF
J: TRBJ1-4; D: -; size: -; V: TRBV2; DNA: TGTGCCAGCAGTGTGAACAGGGAGGGGGAAAAACTGTTTTTT; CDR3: CASSVNREGEKLFF
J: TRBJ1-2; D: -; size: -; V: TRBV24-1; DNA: TGTGCCACCAGTGATCTACAGGACCCATATGGCTACACCTTC; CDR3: CATSDLQDPYGYTF
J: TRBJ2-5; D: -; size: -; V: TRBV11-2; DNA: TGTGCCAGCACCCAATATGGGTACTTC; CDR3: CASTQYGYF
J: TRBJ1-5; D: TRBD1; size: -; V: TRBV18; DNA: TGTGCCAGCTCACCGGGCGACAGGGTCCTATATAGCAATCAGCCCCAGCATTTT; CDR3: CASSPGDRVLYSNQPQHF
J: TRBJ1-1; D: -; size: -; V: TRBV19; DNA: TGTGCCAGTACCCCGGACGGGGCGGTGAACACTGAAGCTTTCTTT; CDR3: CASTPDGAVNTEAFF
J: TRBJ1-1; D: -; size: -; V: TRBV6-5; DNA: TGTGCCAGCAGCCCCCGGCGGTCCGGCACTGAAGCTTTCTTT; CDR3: CASSPRRSGTEAFF
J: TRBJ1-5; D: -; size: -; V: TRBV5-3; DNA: TGTGCCCGCCCGGGCTGGAGGAGGAGGGGCAATCAGCCCCAGCATTTT; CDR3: CARPGWRRRGNQPQHF
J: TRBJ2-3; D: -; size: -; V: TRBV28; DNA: TGTGCCAGCAGCGTCCCTAACGGAGCAGATACGCAGTATTTT; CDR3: CASSVPNGADTQYF
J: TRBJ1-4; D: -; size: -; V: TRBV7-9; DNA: TGTGCCAGCAGGGCGACGGGGGGTGAAAAACTGTTTTTT; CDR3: CASRATGGEKLFF
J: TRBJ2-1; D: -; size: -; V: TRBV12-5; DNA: TGTGCTAGTGGTATGAACCTCCTCTACAATGAGCAGTTCTTC; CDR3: CASGMNLLYNEQFF
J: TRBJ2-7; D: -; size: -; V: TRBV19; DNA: TGTGCCAGTAGTATAGATTTAAGGACCGAGCAGTACTTC; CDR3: CASSIDLRTEQYF
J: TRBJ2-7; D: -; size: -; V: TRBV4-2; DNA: TGTGCCAGCACGGGACTGTCCTACGAGCAGTACTTC; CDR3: CASTGLSYEQYF
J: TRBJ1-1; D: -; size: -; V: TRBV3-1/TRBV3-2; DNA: TGTGCCAGCAGCCTTATGGGGGGCACTGAAGCTTTCTTT; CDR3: CASSLMGGTEAFF
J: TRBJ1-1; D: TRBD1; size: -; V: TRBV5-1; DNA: TGCGCCAGCAGCCCCGGGACAGGGGGGGACACTGAAGCTTTCTTT; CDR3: CASSPGTGGDTEAFF
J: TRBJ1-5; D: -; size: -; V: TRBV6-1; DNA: TGTGCCAGCAGTGACGGATACAGGGTCCCTAATCAGCCCCAGCATTTT; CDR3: CASSDGYRVPNQPQHF
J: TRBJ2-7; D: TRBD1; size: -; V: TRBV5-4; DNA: TGTGCCAGCAGCTGGGACAGGGCCTACGAGCAGTACTTC; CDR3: CASSWDRAYEQYF
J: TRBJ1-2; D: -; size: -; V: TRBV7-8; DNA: TGTGCCAGCAGTCATAGGTATTCTGGGGAAGGCTACACCTTC; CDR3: CASSHRYSGEGYTF
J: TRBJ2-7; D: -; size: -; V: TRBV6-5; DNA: TGTGCCAGCAGTTCCTCCGGGACCTACGAGCAGTACTTC; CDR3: CASSSSGTYEQYF
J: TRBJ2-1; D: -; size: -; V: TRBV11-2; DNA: TGTGCCAGCAGCTTAGAAATAGGGGTGGGTAGCAATGAGCAGTTCTTC; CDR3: CASSLEIGVGSNEQFF
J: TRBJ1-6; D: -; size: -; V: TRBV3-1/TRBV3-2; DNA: TGTGCCAGCAGCCAAGACCCCTGGGAGAATTCACCCCTCCACTTT; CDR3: CASSQDPWENSPLHF
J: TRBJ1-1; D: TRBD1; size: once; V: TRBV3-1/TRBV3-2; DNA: TGTGCCAGCAGCCAGCCAGGGGGTGGCACTGAAGCTTTCTTT; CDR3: CASSQPGGGTEAFF
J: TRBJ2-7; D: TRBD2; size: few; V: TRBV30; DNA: TGTGCCTGGAGACTAGCGGGAGTCCCCTACGAGCAGTACTTC; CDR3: CAWRLAGVPYEQYF
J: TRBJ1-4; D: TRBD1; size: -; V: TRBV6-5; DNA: TGTGCCAGCAGTTACTCGGGGAGGGGGCGTGAAAAACTGTTTTTT; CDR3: CASSYSGRGREKLFF
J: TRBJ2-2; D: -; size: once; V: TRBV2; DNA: TGTGCCAGCGAGGGTAACGGGGAGCTGTTTTTT; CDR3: CASEGNGELFF
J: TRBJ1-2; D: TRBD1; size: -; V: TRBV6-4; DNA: TGTGCCAGCAGCTTAGGACAGGGGAATAACTATGGCTACACCTTC; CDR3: CASSLGQGNNYGYTF
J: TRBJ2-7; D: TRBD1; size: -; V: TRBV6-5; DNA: TGTGCCAGCAGCCCAACCGGGACAGGGGTTAACGAGCAGTACTTC; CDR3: CASSPTGTGVNEQYF
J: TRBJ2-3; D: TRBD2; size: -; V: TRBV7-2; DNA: TGTGCCAGCAGCTTCATAGCGGGAGGCGGGGATACGCAGTATTTT; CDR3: CASSFIAGGGDTQYF
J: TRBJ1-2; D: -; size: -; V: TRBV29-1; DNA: TGCAGCGTTGGGGACCGAATTTATGGCTACACCTTC; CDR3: CSVGDRIYGYTF
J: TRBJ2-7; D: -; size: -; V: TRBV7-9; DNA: TGTGCCAGCAGCCGGGACACGGACCTACGGGAGCAGTACTTC; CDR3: CASSRDTDLREQYF
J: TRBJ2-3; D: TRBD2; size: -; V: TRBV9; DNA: TGTGCCAGCAGCGCCTGGGGACTAGCGGGACCAGATACGCAGTATTTT; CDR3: CASSAWGLAGPDTQYF
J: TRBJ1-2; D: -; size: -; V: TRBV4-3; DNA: TGCGCCAGCAAGGGCACCGACCATGGCTACACCTTC; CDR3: CASKGTDHGYTF
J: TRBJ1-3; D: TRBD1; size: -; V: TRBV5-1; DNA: TGCGCCAGCAGCCTGGACAGGGTTTCTGGAAACACCATATATTTT; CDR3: CASSLDRVSGNTIYF
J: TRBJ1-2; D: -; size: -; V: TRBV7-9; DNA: TGTGCCAGCAGCTTAGTTCCGGGAAACTATGGCTACACCTTC; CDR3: CASSLVPGNYGYTF
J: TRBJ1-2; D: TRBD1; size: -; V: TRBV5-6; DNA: TGTGCCAGCAGCCGACAGGGGGACTATGGCTACACCTTC; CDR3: CASSRQGDYGYTF
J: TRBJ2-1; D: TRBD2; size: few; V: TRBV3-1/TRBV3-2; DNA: TGTGCCAGCAGCCCGCCCACTAGCGGGAGGGTGTATGAGCAGTTCTTC; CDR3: CASSPPTSGRVYEQFF
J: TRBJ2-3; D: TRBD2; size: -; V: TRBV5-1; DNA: TGCGCCAGCAGCTTGGGTAGCGGGGGGAGTACAGATACGCAGTATTTT; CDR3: CASSLGSGGSTDTQYF
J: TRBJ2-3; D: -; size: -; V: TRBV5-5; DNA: TGTGCCAGCAGCTTTGGGGGGACCTCTAGCACAGATACGCAGTATTTT; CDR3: CASSFGGTSSTDTQYF
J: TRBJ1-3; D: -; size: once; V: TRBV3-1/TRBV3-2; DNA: TGTGCCAGCGGGGACTTGGGGGACCCTGGAAACACCATATATTTT; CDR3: CASGDLGDPGNTIYF
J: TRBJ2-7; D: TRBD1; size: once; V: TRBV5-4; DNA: TGTGCCAGCAGCTTGGCCGGGACAGGGGTCGAGCAGTACTTC; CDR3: CASSLAGTGVEQYF